These 24 T cell receptor beta chains share one sample of origin, sequenced in a study of Graves' ophthalmopathy and Graves' hyperthyroidism. The authors amplified TCR beta CDR3 regions from RNA transcripts. RT-PCR was first run with HTBI primers, then multiplex PCR in a second round. TCRdb passed the multiplex PCR reads through MiXCR, listing each CDR3 protein once. Counted here are more than 550,000 distinct CDR3 sequences, about 41% occurring once; the ten biggest clones make up more than 2.5%. Sample: peripheral blood. These receptor sequences come from an adult man with Graves' ophthalmopathy.

This clonotype was observed a handful of times. The chain has TRBV7-2 and TRBJ2-2, with 8 bases identical to TRBD1. Germline V gene sequence: CDR1 SGHTA, CDR2 FQGNSA. This CDR3 contains 18 residues. With V trimmed by 4 bases and J by 2 bases, 12 bases remained unmatched. This CDR3 is CASSWDPGQARNTGELFF. CDR3 sequence (DNA): TGTGCCAGCAGCTGGGACCCGGGACAGGCAAGAAACACCGGGGAGCTGTTTTTT. Variable domain in full (rest from reference TRBV7-2 and TRBJ2-2): GAGVSQSPSNKVTEKGKDVELRCDPISGHTALYWYRQSLGQGLEFLIYFQGNSAPDKSGLPSDRFSAERTGGSVSTLTIQRTQQEDSAVYLCASSWDPGQARNTGELFFGEGSRLTVL.

The rearrangement links TRBV29-1 to TRBJ2-5; tentatively, D is TRBD2 (6 bases). V lost 8 bases and J 2 bases, leaving 15 bases between the germline ends. The CDR3 has 13 residues. In germline, CDR1 is SQVTM, CDR2 ANQGSEA. This CDR3 is CSSSVGGQETQYF. CDR3 nucleotides: TGCAGCAGTTCAGTGGGGGGACAAGAGACCCAGTACTTC.

This clonotype was seen repeatedly, ten times or more. The chain employs TRBV24-1 and TRBJ2-5; 8 bases fit TRBD2. Germline values: CDR1 KGHDR, CDR2 SFDVKD. The V gene end was trimmed by 4 bases and the J gene end by 4 bases; junction bases not matched to a gene: 10. The CDR3 contains 16 residues. CDR3 region: CATSDRRGSGVETQYF. The CDR3 nucleotides are TGTGCCACCAGTGACCGCCGAGGTAGCGGGGTAGAGACCCAGTACTTC.

This clonotype was picked up many times. The chain combines TRBV3-1 with TRBJ2-7; 10 bases are a match to TRBD2. This CDR3 spans 15 amino acids. With 1 base clipped from V and 5 bases from J, the junction kept 5 bases outside the gene matches. Germline CDR1 LGHDT, CDR2 YNNKEL (reference sequence). The CDR3 loop reads CASSQGTSGLDEQYF. The CDR3, as DNA: TGTGCCAGCAGCCAAGGGACTAGCGGCCTCGACGAGCAGTACTTC.

This rearrangement joins TRBV10-3 to TRBJ2-7, with D perhaps TRBD1 (6 bases). The germline CDR1 and CDR2 sequences are ENHRY and SYGVKD. The CDR3 has 13 residues. With 4 bases removed from V and 4 bases from J, the gap between germline ends came to 11 bases. The CDR3 is CAISAGTLYEQYF. In DNA form, the CDR3 reads TGTGCCATCAGTGCCGGGACACTTTACGAGCAGTACTTC.

This clonotype was counted between two and nine times. This chain connects TRBV7-9 to TRBJ2-7; 8 nucleotides align to TRBD1. There are 18 residues in the CDR3. Trimming cost V 5 bases and J 2 bases; bases outside gene matches: 17. Germline V CDR1 and CDR2: SEHNR, FQNEAQ (reference sequence). CDR3: CASSLGVGRQGTAYEQYF. The CDR3 nucleotides read TGTGCCAGCAGCCTCGGAGTGGGGAGACAGGGGACGGCCTACGAGCAGTACTTC.

This clonotype was seen a handful of times. The chain couples TRBV7-8 to TRBJ2-2; 8 bases align to TRBD2. Germline CDR1 SGHVS, CDR2 FQNEAQ. With V trimmed by 4 bases and J by 0 bases, 7 bases remained unmatched. The CDR3 sequence is 17 residues long. DNA for the CDR3: TGTGCCAGCAGCTACCTCCGGGGGGGTGCGAACACCGGGGAGCTGTTTTTT. This codes for CASSYLRGGANTGELFF.

The V call is TRBV2, the J call TRBJ2-1, with TRBD1 identical over 10 bases. This CDR3 spans 15 amino acids. In germline, CDR1 is SNHLY, CDR2 FYNNEI. V shed 2 bases and J 6 bases; nucleotides not matched to a gene: 4. CDR3 in DNA: TGTGCCAGCAGTGAACGACAGGGGGCTCGCAATGAGCAGTTCTTC. It yields the protein CASSERQGARNEQFF.

This clonotype was detected ten times or more. The chain joins TRBV7-6 to TRBJ2-7, with 9 positions matching TRBD2. Germline V lookup: CDR1 SGHVS, CDR2 FNYEAQ. The trim removed 1 base at V and 6 bases at J, leaving 7 bases unmatched. CDR3 length: 15 residues. CDR3 nucleotides: TGTGCCAGCAGCTTAGTCGCGGGAGGGCCCCGCGAGCAGTACTTC. Its translation is CASSLVAGGPREQYF.

The V gene is TRBV12-3 or TRBV12-4, the J gene TRBJ1-5, with a weak D call TRBD1 (5 bases). Trimming left V 0 bases short and J 3 bases short, with 12 bases between. The CDR3 extends over 16 amino acids. CDR3 loop: CASSLARVGDNQPQHF. In nucleotides, the CDR3 is TGTGCCAGCAGTTTAGCTAGGGTAGGGGACAATCAGCCCCAGCATTTT.

The V gene is TRBV12-3 or TRBV12-4, the J gene TRBJ1-3; TRBD1 is a possible D gene (6 bases). The V end lost 4 bases, the J end lost 2 bases, and 12 bases lay between the germline ends. The CDR3 contains 15 residues. CDR3 bases: TGTGCCAGCAGTTACGCCCGGACAGCTGGAAACACCATATATTTT. It translates to CASSYARTAGNTIYF.

This clonotype was observed once. Compared with germline, one end of the junction differs, possibly owing to a read error. The genes are TRBV20-1 and TRBJ2-7; TRBD1 might be the D (6 bases). Germline V lookup: CDR1 DFQATT, CDR2 SNEGSKA (reference sequence). This CDR3 has 13 residues. The CDR3 loop reads CSAFRGGTGELYF. The CDR3 DNA reads as TGCAGTGCTTTCAGGGGCGGAACCGGGGAGCTGTACTTC.

There are many counts of this clonotype. The gene calls are TRBV7-2 and TRBJ2-5; the D gene could be TRBD1 or TRBD2 (5 bases each). The CDR3 spans 14 residues. V dropped 1 base and J dropped 4 bases, with 10 bases sitting between them. Per the germline V gene, CDR1 is SGHTA and CDR2 is FQGNSA. The CDR3 DNA reads TGTGCCAGCAGCTTAGTCGGGACGGTAGAGACCCAGTACTTC. It yields the protein CASSLVGTVETQYF. The whole variable domain, filled in from reference TRBV7-2 and TRBJ2-5, reads GAGVSQSPSNKVTEKGKDVELRCDPISGHTALYWYRQSLGQGLEFLIYFQGNSAPDKSGLPSDRFSAERTGGSVSTLTIQRTQQEDSAVYLCASSLVGTVETQYFGPGTRLLVL.

As regards this clonotype: This may be a read error: a much more frequent sequence differs by one nucleotide. The rearrangement uses TRBV7-9 and TRBJ1-1; TRBD1 matches 8 bases. The CDR3 loop spans 15 amino acids. Germline CDR1 and CDR2: SEHNR and FQNEAQ (reference sequence). CDR3 region: CASSPPRDRNAEAFF. Here the CDR3 DNA reads TGTGCCAGCAGCCCACCCCGGGACAGGAACGCTGAAGCTTTCTTT.

The J gene is TRBJ1-2, the V gene TRBV2, with TRBD1 matching 9 bases. CDR3 size: 15 residues. Germline assignment: CDR1 SNHLY and CDR2 FYNNEI. The junction had 4 bases not matched to a gene; V was cut back by 1 base and J by 4 bases. The CDR3 DNA is TGTGCCAGCAGTGAAGGGACAGGGGCGTCCTATGGCTACACCTTC. Its protein is CASSEGTGASYGYTF.

The table lists this clonotype with a few counts. The chain is built from TRBV7-8 and TRBJ2-7; tentative D call: TRBD2 (7 bases). Trimming took 1 base from V and 7 from J, leaving 17 bases between them. The CDR3 runs to 15 residues. Per the germline V gene, CDR1 is SGHVS and CDR2 is FQNEAQ. The CDR3 here is CASSLVGGTQGEQYF. The DNA for the CDR3 is TGTGCCAGCAGCTTAGTGGGGGGGACTCAGGGGGAGCAGTACTTC. The full variable domain, its missing parts supplied by reference TRBV7-8 and TRBJ2-7, is GAGVSQSPRYKVAKRGQDVALRCDPISGHVSLFWYQQALGQGPEFLTYFQNEAQLDKSGLPSDRFFAERPEGSVSTLKIQRTQQEDSAVYLCASSLVGGTQGEQYFGPGTRLTVT.

This clonotype was observed at least ten times. This chain joins TRBV20-1 and TRBJ2-7; weak D call: TRBD2 (7 bases). The germline gives CDR1 DFQATT, CDR2 SNEGSKA (reference sequence). The CDR3 runs 15 residues. Between the trimmed V and J ends, which lost 2 bases and 2 bases, there was a span of 16 bases. The CDR3 DNA sequence: TGCAGTGCTAGAAGTGACGGGGGGCCCACCTACGAGCAGTACTTC. Its translation: CSARSDGGPTYEQYF.

The chain joins TRBV20-1 to TRBJ1-1; a weak D match, TRBD1 (6 bases). The germline V and J ends were trimmed by 5 bases and 10 bases, with 14 bases remaining between them. Germline V gene lookup returns CDR1 DFQATT and CDR2 SNEGSKA (reference sequence). The CDR3 has 11 amino acids. CDR3 in amino acids: CSAERDKGAFF. CDR3 DNA sequence: TGCAGTGCTGAGCGGGACAAAGGAGCTTTCTTT.

This clonotype was seen many times. This chain uses TRBV2 with TRBJ2-7; perhaps D is TRBD1 or TRBD2 (5 bases each). The V end was cut by 8 bases, the J end by 9 bases, with 29 bases between. CDR1 is SNHLY, CDR2 FYNNEI, per germline. The CDR3 totals 16 residues. CDR3 protein: CASLNSPGTDVVGQYF. The CDR3 coding sequence is TGTGCCAGCCTCAACAGCCCAGGGACGGACGTTGTAGGGCAGTACTTC.

V and J are TRBV20-1 and TRBJ1-2; a weak D match, TRBD1 (5 bases). This CDR3 is 14 amino acids long. V was trimmed by 5 bases and J by 1 base, leaving 14 bases between them. The germline V gene has CDR1 DFQATT and CDR2 SNEGSKA (reference sequence). CDR3: CSAGPQGLNYGYTF. The DNA of the CDR3 is TGCAGTGCTGGCCCTCAGGGTCTTAACTATGGCTACACCTTC.

In the case of this clonotype: A much bigger clone sits one base away, suggesting this may be a read error. The J gene is TRBJ2-6, the V gene TRBV2; the D gene is possibly TRBD1 (6 bases). The germline gives CDR1 SNHLY, CDR2 FYNNEI. This CDR3 spans 17 amino acids. In DNA, the CDR3 is TGCGCCAGCAGCCAAGGGACAACCATCTCTGGGGCCAACGTCCTGACTTTC. It specifies CASSQGTTISGANVLTF. Combining the CDR3 with reference TRBV2 and TRBJ2-6 gives the whole variable domain EPEVTQTPSHQVTQMGQEVILRCVPISNHLYFYWYRQILGQKVEFLVSFYNNEISEKSEIFDDQFSVERPDGSNFTLKIRSTKLEDSAMYFCASSQGTTISGANVLTFGAGSRLTVL.

As regards this clonotype: The junction does not match germline at one end; this may be a read error. V usage is TRBV14 and J usage is TRBJ2-5; perhaps TRBD2 as D (6 bases). This CDR3 spans 14 amino acids. Germline CDR1 and CDR2: SGHDN and FVKESK. This CDR3 reads CASSPGLLQEAQYF. DNA of the CDR3: TGTGCCAGCAGCCCCGGACTACTACAAGAGGCCCAGTACTTC.

With regard to this clonotype: The junction departs from germline at one end; a sequencing error may be responsible. The genes are TRBV10-3 and TRBJ2-6, with D hard to call. The germline CDR1 and CDR2 sequences are ENHRY and SYGVKD. This CDR3 contains 16 residues. The CDR3 loop is CASSEVANYGANVLTF. For the CDR3, the DNA is TGTGCCAGCAGTGAAGTAGCTAACTATGGGGCCAACGTCCTGACTTTC.

A word on this clonotype: A read error is possible here, since a much larger clone lies one base away. The chain is built from TRBV20-1 and TRBJ1-6; no clear D gene. The CDR3 length is 11 residues. V gave up 5 bases and J gave up 9 bases, with 8 bases separating them. Germline V gene lookup returns CDR1 DFQATT and CDR2 SNEGSKA (reference sequence). The CDR3 region is CSAGFPSPLHF. The CDR3 DNA reads TGCAGTGCTGGATTCCCTTCACCCCTCCACTTT.